Sequencing of this T cell receptor (beta chain) was carried out in a study of cytomegalovirus exposure and HLA in healthy donors. This clone was picked up a small number of times. CDR1 MNHEY and CDR2 SVGAGI come from the germline V gene. Trimming at V came to 6 bases and at J to 2 bases, leaving 3 bases not matched to a gene. CDR3 length: 15 residues. PCR was performed using 60 Vbeta and 13 Jbeta primers. Libraries were prepared by immunoSEQ multiplex PCR; TCRdb keeps only in-frame clonotypes and omits some of them. Of approximately 110,000 clones in the sample, 60% to 85% were seen once. This chain joins TRBV6-5 and TRBJ2-2; 10 nucleotides agree with TRBD2. Sequencing input: PBMCs. This clonotype was sampled from a man aged 50-60 years in good health and CMV-seronegative. CDR3 region: CASRIAGGNTGELFF. For the CDR3, the DNA is TGTGCCAGCAGAATAGCGGGGGGAAACACCGGGGAGCTGTTTTTT.